A selection of T cell receptor beta chains follows, all from one sample in a study of molecular identifiers for immune sequencing clone quantification. One entry per CDR3 protein, called by TCRdb with MiXCR from the PCR reads. The sample has approximately 100,000 distinct CDR3 sequences, about 35% seen once; the top ten hold around 3.8%. Sequencing was performed on naive CD8+ T cells from blood, with Jurkat cell RNA spiked in. The receptor set was obtained from a human donor in good health. Some libraries in this study had Jurkat cell RNA spiked in. The CDR3 runs from the conserved cysteine through the conserved F or W. Each record gives: clone size, D gene, V gene, J gene, CDR3 DNA, CDR3 protein. The D gene is left open where the match is weak. A clone size is listed for some rows: how often the clone was seen (once, few, many), or a class if it is expanded.

clone size: few
D gene: -
V gene: TRBV5-6
J gene: TRBJ2-3
CDR3 DNA: TGTGCCAGCAGCGGGGGATTAGCGGAGAGCACAGATACGCAGTATTTT
CDR3 protein: CASSGGLAESTDTQYF

clone size: -
D gene: TRBD1
V gene: TRBV27
J gene: TRBJ2-7
CDR3 DNA: TGTGCCAGCAGTTTGGGGGACAGGGAGTACGAGCAGTACTTC
CDR3 protein: CASSLGDREYEQYF

clone size: -
D gene: -
V gene: TRBV10-3
J gene: TRBJ2-5
CDR3 DNA: TGTGCCATCAGACAGGGAGGTTTCCAAGAGACCCAGTACTTC
CDR3 protein: CAIRQGGFQETQYF

clone size: many
D gene: TRBD1
V gene: TRBV7-9
J gene: TRBJ2-4
CDR3 DNA: TGTGCCAGCAGCTTAGGGGGACAGAAAGGTTTAGCCAAAAACATTCAGTACTTC
CDR3 protein: CASSLGGQKGLAKNIQYF

clone size: few
D gene: -
V gene: TRBV27
J gene: TRBJ1-2
CDR3 DNA: TGTGCCAGCAGTTCAATTTCGAATGATGGCTACACCTTC
CDR3 protein: CASSSISNDGYTF

clone size: few
D gene: TRBD1
V gene: TRBV28
J gene: TRBJ2-7
CDR3 DNA: TGTGCCAGCAGGCCCGGCCACGGACAGGACAACGAGCAGTACTTC
CDR3 protein: CASRPGHGQDNEQYF

clone size: few
D gene: -
V gene: TRBV9
J gene: TRBJ2-3
CDR3 DNA: TGTGCCAGCAGCGATCTCCTCGGGCCAGATACGCAGTATTTT
CDR3 protein: CASSDLLGPDTQYF

clone size: -
D gene: TRBD1
V gene: TRBV12-3/TRBV12-4
J gene: TRBJ1-5
CDR3 DNA: TGTGCCAGCAGCCCTCCCGGGACAGGGGATCAGCCCCAGCATTTT
CDR3 protein: CASSPPGTGDQPQHF

clone size: few
D gene: -
V gene: TRBV10-3
J gene: TRBJ1-1
CDR3 DNA: TGTGCCATCAGTGACAGGGCTAGCACTGAAGCTTTCTTT
CDR3 protein: CAISDRASTEAFF

clone size: many
D gene: -
V gene: TRBV3-1
J gene: TRBJ1-2
CDR3 DNA: TGTGCCAGCAGCCCCACAGACTTCTATGGCTACACCTTC
CDR3 protein: CASSPTDFYGYTF

clone size: few
D gene: -
V gene: TRBV6-6
J gene: TRBJ1-2
CDR3 DNA: TGTGCCAGCATCAATGGGGGTTATGGCTACACCTTC
CDR3 protein: CASINGGYGYTF

clone size: -
D gene: -
V gene: TRBV18
J gene: TRBJ2-7
CDR3 DNA: TGTGCCAGCTCAGAGGACGGAAGCTCCTACGAGCAGTACTTC
CDR3 protein: CASSEDGSSYEQYF

clone size: -
D gene: -
V gene: TRBV2
J gene: TRBJ1-3
CDR3 DNA: TGTGCCAGCATGGGGTCGGGAAACACCATATATTTT
CDR3 protein: CASMGSGNTIYF

clone size: -
D gene: -
V gene: TRBV21-1
J gene: TRBJ2-5
CDR3 DNA: TGTGCCAGCAGCATGAATTGTAGGGGACAGGGGGTTCGAAGGCAAGAGACCCAGTACTTC
CDR3 protein: CASSMNCRGQGVRRQETQYF

clone size: many
D gene: -
V gene: TRBV19
J gene: TRBJ2-7
CDR3 DNA: TGTGCCAGTAGTATAGGCCCGGGAGAAGCCTACGAGCAGTACTTC
CDR3 protein: CASSIGPGEAYEQYF

clone size: many
D gene: TRBD2
V gene: TRBV29-1
J gene: TRBJ2-3
CDR3 DNA: TGCAGCGTTCTCGGACTAGCGGCTGGGACTACGCAGTATTTT
CDR3 protein: CSVLGLAAGTTQYF

clone size: -
D gene: -
V gene: TRBV9
J gene: TRBJ1-5
CDR3 DNA: TGTGCCAGCAGCCTTGATGGGGGAGGTAGGACTCAGCCCCAGCATTTT
CDR3 protein: CASSLDGGGRTQPQHF

clone size: many
D gene: -
V gene: TRBV27
J gene: TRBJ2-7
CDR3 DNA: TGTGCCAGCAGTCAGGGTGAGGGGCCATTTCAGTACTCCTACGAGCAGTACTTC
CDR3 protein: CASSQGEGPFQYSYEQYF

clone size: -
D gene: -
V gene: TRBV20-1
J gene: TRBJ2-1
CDR3 DNA: TGCAGTGCTAGACGGGCAGACCTAGAGCAGTTCTTC
CDR3 protein: CSARRADLEQFF

clone size: few
D gene: -
V gene: TRBV28
J gene: TRBJ2-7
CDR3 DNA: TGTGCCAGCAGTTTTCGGAATACCTACGAGCAGTACTTC
CDR3 protein: CASSFRNTYEQYF

clone size: many
D gene: -
V gene: TRBV20-1
J gene: TRBJ2-7
CDR3 DNA: TGCAGTGCTAGTTCGGGATTCAACGAGCAGTACTTC
CDR3 protein: CSASSGFNEQYF

clone size: -
D gene: -
V gene: TRBV4-2
J gene: TRBJ2-6
CDR3 DNA: TGTGCCAGCAGCCAAGGTGAGAACCTGGGGGCCAACGTCCTGACTTTC
CDR3 protein: CASSQGENLGANVLTF

clone size: -
D gene: -
V gene: TRBV10-3
J gene: TRBJ2-5
CDR3 DNA: TGTGCCATCAGTGAGTCGAGGGCGGAGCCCCAGTACTTC
CDR3 protein: CAISESRAEPQYF

clone size: -
D gene: -
V gene: TRBV15
J gene: TRBJ2-7
CDR3 DNA: TGTGCCACCAGCAGAGATCCCCGCAAGTCCACAGGGCTGCAGTACTTC
CDR3 protein: CATSRDPRKSTGLQYF

clone size: -
D gene: -
V gene: TRBV4-3
J gene: TRBJ1-1
CDR3 DNA: TGCGCCAGCAGCCAAGATTACCCTTCAGGCATGAACACTGAAGCTTTCTTT
CDR3 protein: CASSQDYPSGMNTEAFF

clone size: -
D gene: TRBD2
V gene: TRBV7-2
J gene: TRBJ2-2
CDR3 DNA: TGTGCCAGCAGCTTAGTTGTTTTTGCGGGAGGGCCGACCGGGGAGCTGTTTTTT
CDR3 protein: CASSLVVFAGGPTGELFF

clone size: few
D gene: -
V gene: TRBV11-2
J gene: TRBJ2-5
CDR3 DNA: TGTGCCAGCAGCTTAGTTGTGACCCAGTACTTC
CDR3 protein: CASSLVVTQYF

clone size: -
D gene: -
V gene: TRBV11-2
J gene: TRBJ1-1
CDR3 DNA: TGTGCCAGCAGCTTATTCAGGGGAATAAGGGAGAGCACTGAAGCTTTCTTT
CDR3 protein: CASSLFRGIRESTEAFF

clone size: -
D gene: TRBD2
V gene: TRBV7-6
J gene: TRBJ2-2
CDR3 DNA: TGTGCCAGCAGCTTCCTAGCGGGAAACACCGGGGAGCTGTTTTTT
CDR3 protein: CASSFLAGNTGELFF

clone size: many
D gene: TRBD2
V gene: TRBV7-8
J gene: TRBJ2-5
CDR3 DNA: TGTGCCAGCAGCTCCTTACTTCGGATTCTAGCGGGAGGGTTGGACGAGACCCAGTACTTC
CDR3 protein: CASSSLLRILAGGLDETQYF

clone size: many
D gene: TRBD1
V gene: TRBV29-1
J gene: TRBJ2-7
CDR3 DNA: TGCAGCGCCCAGGGGGACTACGAGCAGTACTTC
CDR3 protein: CSAQGDYEQYF

clone size: once
D gene: TRBD1
V gene: TRBV7-9
J gene: TRBJ1-1
CDR3 DNA: TGTGCCAGCAGCCTTGACAGGGGTTTGATGAACACTGAAGCTATCTTT
CDR3 protein: CASSLDRGLMNTEAIF

clone size: -
D gene: TRBD2
V gene: TRBV4-1
J gene: TRBJ2-5
CDR3 DNA: TGCGCCAGCAGCCAATTTACCGGGACTAGCTCCGAGACCCAGTACTTC
CDR3 protein: CASSQFTGTSSETQYF

clone size: -
D gene: TRBD1
V gene: TRBV6-2/TRBV6-3
J gene: TRBJ1-5
CDR3 DNA: TGTGGCAGCCGGGACAGGGGGAATCAGCCCCAGCATTTT
CDR3 protein: CGSRDRGNQPQHF

clone size: few
D gene: -
V gene: TRBV7-9
J gene: TRBJ2-4
CDR3 DNA: TGTGCCAGCAGCCTAAAAAGACATGAGACGGGGGCCAAAAACATTCAGTACTTC
CDR3 protein: CASSLKRHETGAKNIQYF

clone size: -
D gene: TRBD2
V gene: TRBV5-4
J gene: TRBJ2-1
CDR3 DNA: TGTGCCAGCAGCTTTGGGGGAGGGGCCTACAATGAGCAGTTCTTC
CDR3 protein: CASSFGGGAYNEQFF

clone size: -
D gene: TRBD2
V gene: TRBV29-1
J gene: TRBJ2-7
CDR3 DNA: TGCTGCGTAGTCAGCGGGACTAGCGGCCGGCTGTACTTC
CDR3 protein: CCVVSGTSGRLYF

clone size: -
D gene: TRBD1
V gene: TRBV12-3/TRBV12-4
J gene: TRBJ2-3
CDR3 DNA: TGTGCCAGCAGTGTATTACAGGGGGCCCTGGTGGATACGCAGTATTTT
CDR3 protein: CASSVLQGALVDTQYF

clone size: many
D gene: TRBD2
V gene: TRBV13
J gene: TRBJ2-3
CDR3 DNA: TGTGCCAGCAGCTCCGCATGGACTAGCGGGGGAGATACGCAGTATTTT
CDR3 protein: CASSSAWTSGGDTQYF

clone size: many
D gene: -
V gene: TRBV28
J gene: TRBJ2-5
CDR3 DNA: TGTGCCAGCAGTACTAGGGTCGCCGTTGAAGAGACCCAGTACTTC
CDR3 protein: CASSTRVAVEETQYF

clone size: -
D gene: -
V gene: TRBV19
J gene: TRBJ1-1
CDR3 DNA: TGTGCCAGTAGTATGGGCCCCGGGGGCACTGAAGCTTTCTTT
CDR3 protein: CASSMGPGGTEAFF

clone size: many
D gene: -
V gene: TRBV6-2/TRBV6-3
J gene: TRBJ2-2
CDR3 DNA: TGTGCCAGCACAGACTACGCCGCGACCGGGGAGCTGTTTTTT
CDR3 protein: CASTDYAATGELFF

clone size: few
D gene: -
V gene: TRBV28
J gene: TRBJ1-6
CDR3 DNA: TGTGCCAGCAGTTTTCTCGATTCACCCCTCCACTTT
CDR3 protein: CASSFLDSPLHF

clone size: many
D gene: TRBD1
V gene: TRBV6-5
J gene: TRBJ2-7
CDR3 DNA: TGTGCCAGCAGCGACGCCAGGTCAGGGGGCGTCGAGCAGTACTTC
CDR3 protein: CASSDARSGGVEQYF

clone size: -
D gene: -
V gene: TRBV4-3
J gene: TRBJ2-1
CDR3 DNA: TGCGCCAGCAGCCAAGATTTAGCGCCTTACAATGAGCTGTTCTTC
CDR3 protein: CASSQDLAPYNELFF

clone size: -
D gene: -
V gene: TRBV5-1
J gene: TRBJ2-1
CDR3 DNA: TGCGCCAGCAGCCCGAAGTCACTTCTCGATGAGCAGTTCTTC
CDR3 protein: CASSPKSLLDEQFF

clone size: few
D gene: TRBD1
V gene: TRBV4-2
J gene: TRBJ2-2
CDR3 DNA: TGTGCCAGCAACGCTCCGGGACAGGGGCACACCGGGGAGCTGTTTTTT
CDR3 protein: CASNAPGQGHTGELFF